These 8 T cell receptor beta chains were all obtained from the same sample, sequenced in a study of Graves' ophthalmopathy and Graves' hyperthyroidism. Amplified TCR beta CDR3 regions were obtained using RNA transcripts as template. HTBI primers served in a first-round RT-PCR, which a second-round multiplex PCR followed. TCRdb redid the calling of the multiplex PCR reads with MiXCR, one entry per CDR3 protein. The sample lists about 620,000 distinct CDR3 sequences; roughly 20% were seen once. Material for sequencing was peripheral blood. These receptors all stem from a woman between 18 and 29 years old with stable Graves' hyperthyroidism. Some clones in this sample may be carry-over from other donors' samples.

This clonotype came up once. The chain links TRBV20-1 to TRBJ1-2, with D unresolved. Looked up from germline, CDR1 is DFQATT and CDR2 is SNEGSKA (reference sequence). Trimming took off 0 bases at V and 4 bases at J, with 12 bases between the two ends. This CDR3 has 14 residues. This chain's CDR3 is CSARDWGGSYGYTF. The CDR3, as DNA: TGCAGTGCTAGAGATTGGGGAGGCTCCTATGGCTACACCTTC.

Worth noting for this clonotype: Possible read error: a much larger clone is one base away. The CDR3 sequence: CVSSPRQGQEGNEQYF. Written as DNA, the CDR3 is TGTGTCAGCTCACCCCGACAGGGCCAAGAGGGGAACGAGCAGTACTTC. This chain joins TRBV18 and TRBJ2-7; 7 bases map to TRBD1. The CDR3 spans 16 residues. CDR1 and CDR2 (germline): KGHSH, LQKENI. Using reference TRBV18 and TRBJ2-7 for the parts outside the CDR3, the full variable domain is NAGVMQNPRHLVRRRGQEARLRCSPMKGHSHVYWYRQLPEEGLKFMVYLQKENIIDESGMPKERFSAEFPKEGPSILRIQQVVRGDSAAYFCVSSPRQGQEGNEQYFGPGTRLTVT.

The chain uses TRBV6-5 and TRBJ2-7; D gene unclear. The CDR3 runs to 15 residues. V lost 4 bases and J lost 6, with 19 bases in between. Looked up from germline, CDR1 is MNHEY and CDR2 is SVGAGI. This CDR3 reads CASSLDWTTGSEQYF. The CDR3 DNA reads TGTGCCAGCAGTTTGGATTGGACGACGGGCTCCGAGCAGTACTTC.

This clonotype has a handful of counts. This sequence joins TRBV19 and TRBJ1-5; tentatively, D is TRBD1 (6 bases). V was pared by 8 bases and J by 7 bases, with 18 bases between. CDR1 and CDR2 (germline): LNHDA, SQIVND (reference sequence). The CDR3 spans 14 residues. CDR3 bases: TGTGCCAGTCAGTGGGAGGGCACAGGGCAGCCCCAGCATTTT. Amino acid sequence: CASQWEGTGQPQHF.

The chain combines TRBV29-1 with TRBJ2-7; 11 bases match TRBD2. Germline lookup yields CDR1 SQVTM and CDR2 ANQGSEA. This CDR3 has 16 amino acids. The trim removed 0 bases at V and 2 bases at J, leaving 6 bases unmatched. The CDR3 reads CSVEDRTSGSAYEQYF. For the CDR3, the DNA is TGCAGCGTTGAAGATCGCACTAGCGGGAGTGCCTACGAGCAGTACTTC.

V and J are TRBV11-2 and TRBJ2-4; D may match TRBD1 or TRBD2 (7 bases each). The CDR3 length is 14 residues. Trimming took off 3 bases at V and 6 bases at J, with 12 bases between the two ends. Germline V gives CDR1 SGHAT, CDR2 FQNNGV. The CDR3 nucleotides read TGTGCCAGCAGCTTCGCAGGGGGGGTAAACATTCAGTACTTC. It yields the protein CASSFAGGVNIQYF.

About this clonotype: The conserved final phenylalanine or tryptophan is absent from the CDR3, which likely points to a read error. The gene calls are TRBV7-8 and TRBJ2-6; 7 bases agree with TRBD1. CDR3 length: 15 residues. V trimming: 5 bases; J trimming: 3 bases; junction bases outside the gene matches: 4. Germline lookup yields CDR1 SGHVS and CDR2 FQNEAQ. The CDR3 nucleotides read TGTGCCAGCAGCAAAGACAGGGTTGGGGCCAACGTCCTGACTTTG. Translating it yields CASSKDRVGANVLTL.

This clonotype has at least ten counts. The chain recombines TRBV5-5 with TRBJ2-5; D possibly matches TRBD1 or TRBD2 (5 bases each). V lost 0 bases, J lost 2 bases, and 11 bases lay in between. The CDR3 sequence is 15 residues long. Germline CDR1 and CDR2: SGHKS and YYEKEE (reference sequence). CDR3 DNA: TGTGCCAGCAGCTTGGGCGAGGGACGGCAAGAGACCCAGTACTTC. It is translated as CASSLGEGRQETQYF.